The source of this T cell receptor beta chain is a study of CD8+CD57+ T cells in acquired aplastic anemia. Template material for TCR beta VDJ and CDR3 profiling consisted of genomic DNA. TCRdb itself ran the reads through MiXCR, one entry per CDR3 protein. The profile shows more than 100,000 distinct CDR3 sequences, approximately 41% of them singletons. Sample: sorted CD4+, CD8+, or CD8+CD57+ T cells (not recorded which) from PBMCs. This clonotype originated in a human donor in good health, serving as a control.

In DNA, the CDR3 is TGTGCCAGTAGTCTGGGGAGGGAGGTACCTGGCTACACCTTC. Translation: CASSLGREVPGYTF. The gene calls are TRBV19 and TRBJ1-2; D call uncertain. The germline gives CDR1 LNHDA, CDR2 SQIVND (reference sequence). The ends were cut back, 5 bases at V and 7 bases at J, with 17 bases in the middle. This CDR3 is 14 amino acids long. Based on the CDR3 plus reference TRBV19 and TRBJ1-2, the full variable domain is DGGITQSPKYLFRKEGQNVTLSCEQNLNHDAMYWYRQDPGQGLRLIYYSQIVNDFQKGDIAEGYSVSREKKESFPLTVTSAQKNPTAFYLCASSLGREVPGYTFGSGTRLTVV.